This is a list of T cell receptor beta chains from one sample in a study of blood T cell repertoires in COVID-19. Using immunoSEQ multiplex PCR, the repertoire was profiled, and TCRdb retains in-frame clones only, with some absent. The repertoire includes around 270,000 clones, roughly 86% of them detected once, and 5.2% sits in the top ten. Sequenced: peripheral blood. The origin of the receptors is a woman in her sixties with COVID-19, enrolled during active disease. The CDR3 runs from the conserved cysteine through the conserved F or W. Fields, in order: clone size, J gene, D gene, V gene, CDR3 DNA, CDR3 protein. The D gene is left open where the match is weak. Expanded clones get a size class; other rows say once, few or many, or leave the size out.

clone size: .
J gene: TRBJ1-1
D gene: TRBD1
V gene: TRBV28
CDR3 DNA: TGTGCCAGCAGTTTACCGGGGACAGGGGTTTTCAAAGCTTTCTTT
CDR3 protein: CASSLPGTGVFKAFF

clone size: .
J gene: TRBJ2-1
D gene: TRBD2
V gene: TRBV7-3
CDR3 DNA: TGTGCCAGCAGCTTACAAAGCGGGAGGGACTACAATGAGCAGTTCTTC
CDR3 protein: CASSLQSGRDYNEQFF

clone size: .
J gene: TRBJ1-2
D gene: TRBD1
V gene: TRBV29-1
CDR3 DNA: TGCAGCGGTCCGGGACAGCCTTATGGCTACACCTTC
CDR3 protein: CSGPGQPYGYTF

clone size: .
J gene: TRBJ1-3
D gene: .
V gene: TRBV25-1
CDR3 DNA: TGTGCCAGCAGTGAACCGGGACTCATCTCTGGAAACACCATATATTTT
CDR3 protein: CASSEPGLISGNTIYF

clone size: .
J gene: TRBJ1-4
D gene: .
V gene: TRBV10-3
CDR3 DNA: TGTGCCAGCTCTTTGGAGGGGACTAATGAAAAACTGTTTTTT
CDR3 protein: CASSLEGTNEKLFF

clone size: once
J gene: TRBJ2-6
D gene: TRBD2
V gene: TRBV7-2
CDR3 DNA: TGTGCCAGCAGCTTGGCGGGGGGCGCTGGGGCCAACGTCCTGACTTTC
CDR3 protein: CASSLAGGAGANVLTF

clone size: once
J gene: TRBJ1-2
D gene: TRBD1
V gene: TRBV29-1
CDR3 DNA: TGCAGCGTTGCACTAGGGACAGGGGGCGGCTATGGCTACACCTTC
CDR3 protein: CSVALGTGGGYGYTF

clone size: .
J gene: TRBJ2-7
D gene: TRBD1
V gene: TRBV5-1
CDR3 DNA: TGCGCCAGCAGCTTGCGTCAGGGGGTCGAGCAGTACTTC
CDR3 protein: CASSLRQGVEQYF

clone size: .
J gene: TRBJ2-7
D gene: TRBD2
V gene: TRBV7-9
CDR3 DNA: TGTGCCAGCAGCTTCCTAGCGGGAGGGCGCTACGAGCAGTACTTC
CDR3 protein: CASSFLAGGRYEQYF

clone size: .
J gene: TRBJ2-1
D gene: TRBD1
V gene: TRBV7-9
CDR3 DNA: TGTGCCAGCAGCTTTCGGACAGGGTCCCAATCCTACAATGAGCAGTTCTTC
CDR3 protein: CASSFRTGSQSYNEQFF

clone size: .
J gene: TRBJ1-3
D gene: .
V gene: TRBV19
CDR3 DNA: TGTGCCAGTAGTGTGAGCTCTGGAAACACCATATATTTT
CDR3 protein: CASSVSSGNTIYF

clone size: .
J gene: TRBJ2-1
D gene: TRBD2
V gene: TRBV14
CDR3 DNA: TGTGCCAGCAGGCCAACTAGCGGGAGAGGGGGTGAGCAGTTCTTC
CDR3 protein: CASRPTSGRGGEQFF

clone size: .
J gene: TRBJ2-7
D gene: TRBD2
V gene: TRBV6-1
CDR3 DNA: TGTGCCAGCAGTGAGTGGCGAAGCGGGAAATCTAACGAGCAGTACTTC
CDR3 protein: CASSEWRSGKSNEQYF

clone size: .
J gene: TRBJ1-4
D gene: .
V gene: TRBV6-5
CDR3 DNA: TGTGCCAGCACTTGGGCCCCTACTAATGAAAAACTGTTTTTT
CDR3 protein: CASTWAPTNEKLFF

clone size: .
J gene: TRBJ1-2
D gene: .
V gene: TRBV18
CDR3 DNA: TGTGCCAGCTCATCGACAGAACATGGCTACACCTTC
CDR3 protein: CASSSTEHGYTF

clone size: .
J gene: TRBJ2-7
D gene: TRBD2
V gene: TRBV7-2
CDR3 DNA: TGTGCCAGCAGCCAGGGGGGGGGACTAGCGGGAGGGCCGCTCGGCTTC
CDR3 protein: CASSQGGGLAGGPLGF

clone size: .
J gene: TRBJ2-5
D gene: TRBD2
V gene: TRBV7-2
CDR3 DNA: TGTGCCAGCAGCCTCGGGGGGGCAAAAGAGACCCAGTACTTC
CDR3 protein: CASSLGGAKETQYF

clone size: .
J gene: TRBJ2-3
D gene: .
V gene: TRBV19
CDR3 DNA: TGTGCCAGTAGTATAAATAGCAGGGGTACGCAGTATTTT
CDR3 protein: CASSINSRGTQYF

clone size: few
J gene: TRBJ2-7
D gene: TRBD1
V gene: TRBV18
CDR3 DNA: TGTGCCAGCTCACTTACCGGGACAGGGGAGGGCGAGCAGTACTTC
CDR3 protein: CASSLTGTGEGEQYF

clone size: once
J gene: TRBJ1-1
D gene: .
V gene: TRBV30
CDR3 DNA: TGTGCCTGGAGTGTTGAACCTCCAGGGCCTGAAGCTTTCTTT
CDR3 protein: CAWSVEPPGPEAFF

clone size: .
J gene: TRBJ2-3
D gene: .
V gene: TRBV5-1
CDR3 DNA: TGCGCCAGCAGCTTGGGGAGACTACTTGACCGGCAAGATACGCAGTATTTT
CDR3 protein: CASSLGRLLDRQDTQYF

clone size: .
J gene: TRBJ2-2
D gene: TRBD2
V gene: TRBV18
CDR3 DNA: TGTGCCAGCTCCCGGACTAGCGGGATTGGAGGCACCGGGGAGCTGTTTTTT
CDR3 protein: CASSRTSGIGGTGELFF

clone size: .
J gene: TRBJ1-1
D gene: TRBD1
V gene: TRBV7-2
CDR3 DNA: TGTGCCAGCAGCCGACAGGGGAACACTGAAGCTTTCTTT
CDR3 protein: CASSRQGNTEAFF

clone size: .
J gene: TRBJ2-3
D gene: .
V gene: TRBV5-1
CDR3 DNA: TGCGCCAGCAGCTTGGGACTTGGAGGCACAGATACGCAGTATTTT
CDR3 protein: CASSLGLGGTDTQYF

clone size: .
J gene: TRBJ2-7
D gene: .
V gene: TRBV18
CDR3 DNA: TGTGCCAGCTCCCACGGAGCGAAAAACCAACTCGAGCAGTACTTC
CDR3 protein: CASSHGAKNQLEQYF

clone size: .
J gene: TRBJ1-6
D gene: .
V gene: TRBV2
CDR3 DNA: TGTGCCAGCAGGATCCCGGCCAGGGATAATTCACCCCTCCACTTT
CDR3 protein: CASRIPARDNSPLHF

clone size: once
J gene: TRBJ2-3
D gene: .
V gene: TRBV6-2/TRBV6-3
CDR3 DNA: TGTGCCAGCAGTTGGGGCCAAACGCAGTATTTT
CDR3 protein: CASSWGQTQYF

clone size: .
J gene: TRBJ1-5
D gene: .
V gene: TRBV7-8
CDR3 DNA: TGTGCCAGCAGTTCAATCACAGGGAATCAGCCCCAGCATTTT
CDR3 protein: CASSSITGNQPQHF

clone size: .
J gene: TRBJ1-2
D gene: TRBD1
V gene: TRBV27
CDR3 DNA: TGTGCCAGCACTGAGAGGGGGGGGACAGGAGGATTCTATGGCTACACCTTC
CDR3 protein: CASTERGGTGGFYGYTF